A selection of T cell receptor beta chains follows, all from one sample in a study of blood T cell repertoires in COVID-19. Using immunoSEQ multiplex PCR, the repertoire was profiled, and TCRdb retains in-frame clones only, with some absent. The sample includes about 240,000 clones, 83% seen only once; the top ten take more than 5.5%. The source material was peripheral blood. Every receptor here comes from a human donor in a cohort sampled during active COVID-19. Both conserved end residues are part of each CDR3. D genes are given only for firm matches. Size tells how often a clone was seen (once, few, many) or the class of an expanded clone, and some rows leave it out.

d_call: TRBD2
j_call: TRBJ2-1
clone_size: -
v_call: TRBV9
cdr3_nt: TGTGCCAGCAAACCTCCCCCACAGCGGGGGGGCCTCTTGAGCTCCTACAATGAGCAGTTCTTC
cdr3_aa: CASKPPPQRGGLLSSYNEQFF

d_call: TRBD1
j_call: TRBJ1-1
clone_size: -
v_call: TRBV19
cdr3_nt: TGTGCCAGTAGTACACTTCAGGGGGGAATCACTGAAGCTTTCTTT
cdr3_aa: CASSTLQGGITEAFF

d_call: -
j_call: TRBJ1-2
clone_size: -
v_call: TRBV4-2
cdr3_nt: TGTGCCAGCAGCCATGGACAGAGCCAGTATGGCTACACCTTC
cdr3_aa: CASSHGQSQYGYTF

d_call: TRBD1
j_call: TRBJ1-5
clone_size: few
v_call: TRBV19
cdr3_nt: TGTGCCAGTAGTTTACGAGGGGGCATTGATCAGCCCCAGCATTTT
cdr3_aa: CASSLRGGIDQPQHF

d_call: -
j_call: TRBJ2-7
clone_size: -
v_call: TRBV28
cdr3_nt: TGTGCCAGCAGTCGCCGGGACTGGTCTTACGAGCAGTACTTC
cdr3_aa: CASSRRDWSYEQYF

d_call: -
j_call: TRBJ2-7
clone_size: once
v_call: TRBV18
cdr3_nt: TGTGCCAGCTCACTAGAAGGGGCACCCTCCTACGAGCAGTACTTC
cdr3_aa: CASSLEGAPSYEQYF

d_call: -
j_call: TRBJ2-7
clone_size: many
v_call: TRBV18
cdr3_nt: TGTGCCAGCTCAAAAGACAGGTACCTCTCCTACGAGCAGTACTTC
cdr3_aa: CASSKDRYLSYEQYF

d_call: -
j_call: TRBJ1-1
clone_size: few
v_call: TRBV12-5
cdr3_nt: TGTGCTAGTGGTCACAGGTCACCGAACACTGAAGCTTTCTTT
cdr3_aa: CASGHRSPNTEAFF

d_call: TRBD2
j_call: TRBJ2-7
clone_size: once
v_call: TRBV30
cdr3_nt: TGTGCCTGGAGTTCATGGGGGGGAGATAATCAACCCTACGAGCAGTACTTC
cdr3_aa: CAWSSWGGDNQPYEQYF

d_call: -
j_call: TRBJ2-7
clone_size: -
v_call: TRBV11-2
cdr3_nt: TGTGCCAGCAGGCGGGCATTTAATCGCTCCTACGAGCAGTACTTC
cdr3_aa: CASRRAFNRSYEQYF

d_call: -
j_call: TRBJ2-7
clone_size: -
v_call: TRBV5-1
cdr3_nt: TGCGCCAGCAGCTTGGGCCAGGGGTTCTCCTACGAGCAGTACTTC
cdr3_aa: CASSLGQGFSYEQYF

d_call: -
j_call: TRBJ2-7
clone_size: once
v_call: TRBV6-5
cdr3_nt: TGTGCCAGCAGCGGACAGAAGAGCTCCTACGAGCAGTACTTC
cdr3_aa: CASSGQKSSYEQYF

d_call: TRBD2
j_call: TRBJ2-3
clone_size: once
v_call: TRBV28
cdr3_nt: TGTGCCAGCAGTTTAGCGGGAGGGCCAGATACGCAGTATTTT
cdr3_aa: CASSLAGGPDTQYF

d_call: TRBD2
j_call: TRBJ2-1
clone_size: once
v_call: TRBV29-1
cdr3_nt: TGCAGCGCCGGGACTAGCGGGAGCGGGAATGAGCAGTTCTTC
cdr3_aa: CSAGTSGSGNEQFF

d_call: TRBD1
j_call: TRBJ2-6
clone_size: -
v_call: TRBV7-9
cdr3_nt: TGTGCCAGCAGCTCCGGACAGGTCCCCGGTGGGGCCAACGTCCTGACTTTC
cdr3_aa: CASSSGQVPGGANVLTF

d_call: TRBD2
j_call: TRBJ2-2
clone_size: -
v_call: TRBV14
cdr3_nt: TGTGCCAGCAGCCAAAAACTAGCGGGAGCGGGTGGATATACCGGGGAGCTGTTTTTT
cdr3_aa: CASSQKLAGAGGYTGELFF

d_call: TRBD1
j_call: TRBJ2-7
clone_size: -
v_call: TRBV9
cdr3_nt: TGTGCCAGCAGCGAGAGGGGGACAGGCCCTTCCTACGAGCAGTACTTC
cdr3_aa: CASSERGTGPSYEQYF

d_call: TRBD1
j_call: TRBJ2-3
clone_size: -
v_call: TRBV7-6
cdr3_nt: TGTGCCAGCAGCAATCAACAGGGGGGCACAGATACGCAGTATTTT
cdr3_aa: CASSNQQGGTDTQYF

d_call: -
j_call: TRBJ2-1
clone_size: -
v_call: TRBV27
cdr3_nt: TGTGCCAGCAGTTGGGGCGGGACCTACAATGAGCAGTTCTTC
cdr3_aa: CASSWGGTYNEQFF

d_call: TRBD1
j_call: TRBJ2-7
clone_size: -
v_call: TRBV2
cdr3_nt: TGTGCCAGCAGGGGACAGGAGTTTATCCCCCACGAGCAGTACTTC
cdr3_aa: CASRGQEFIPHEQYF

d_call: -
j_call: TRBJ2-1
clone_size: -
v_call: TRBV4-1
cdr3_nt: TGCGCCAGCAGCCAAGATGTGGCGGGATCGGTTATAGGGTCCTACAATGAGCAGTTCTTC
cdr3_aa: CASSQDVAGSVIGSYNEQFF

d_call: -
j_call: TRBJ2-3
clone_size: -
v_call: TRBV19
cdr3_nt: TGTGCCAGTAGCCTACAGGGAACAACAGATACGCAGTATTTT
cdr3_aa: CASSLQGTTDTQYF

d_call: TRBD2
j_call: TRBJ2-3
clone_size: -
v_call: TRBV9
cdr3_nt: TGTGCCAGCAGCGTAGAGGCTAGCGGGGGGGCCAACGCAGATACGCAGTATTTT
cdr3_aa: CASSVEASGGANADTQYF

d_call: -
j_call: TRBJ1-4
clone_size: once
v_call: TRBV11-3
cdr3_nt: TGTGCCAGCAGCTTCGCGGGGGCCAAGACACGGACAGAAAAACTGTTTTTT
cdr3_aa: CASSFAGAKTRTEKLFF

d_call: -
j_call: TRBJ1-6
clone_size: -
v_call: TRBV6-5
cdr3_nt: TGTGCCAGCAGTTACGATGACAGAGTGGGGTCACCCCTCCACTTT
cdr3_aa: CASSYDDRVGSPLHF

d_call: TRBD1
j_call: TRBJ1-5
clone_size: -
v_call: TRBV20-1
cdr3_nt: TGCAGTGCTAGTCCGGGACAGGGGGGGTTTCAGCCCCAGCATTTT
cdr3_aa: CSASPGQGGFQPQHF

d_call: TRBD2
j_call: TRBJ2-7
clone_size: -
v_call: TRBV27
cdr3_nt: TGTGCCAGCAGTCCGAGCGGGAGGGAGCAGTACTTC
cdr3_aa: CASSPSGREQYF

d_call: TRBD1
j_call: TRBJ1-5
clone_size: -
v_call: TRBV2
cdr3_nt: TGTGCCAGCAGTGGGGGACAGGGAAGTACCCAGCCCCAGCATTTT
cdr3_aa: CASSGGQGSTQPQHF

d_call: TRBD1
j_call: TRBJ2-7
clone_size: few
v_call: TRBV13
cdr3_nt: TGTGCCAGCAGCCCGCCGGCGACAGGGGGATTTGAGCAGTACTTC
cdr3_aa: CASSPPATGGFEQYF

d_call: TRBD2
j_call: TRBJ2-1
clone_size: -
v_call: TRBV6-6
cdr3_nt: TGTGCCAGCAGTCCCCCGGGTGGGGCAGCGGGAGGGCGCAATGAGCAGTTCTTC
cdr3_aa: CASSPPGGAAGGRNEQFF

d_call: -
j_call: TRBJ2-5
clone_size: -
v_call: TRBV19
cdr3_nt: TGTGCCAGTAGTATTACAGGAAGGTGGGCGGAGACCCAGTACTTC
cdr3_aa: CASSITGRWAETQYF

d_call: -
j_call: TRBJ2-2
clone_size: -
v_call: TRBV5-1
cdr3_nt: TGCGCCAGCAGCTTGGGGCTCCTGAACACCGGGGAGCTGTTTTTT
cdr3_aa: CASSLGLLNTGELFF

d_call: TRBD1
j_call: TRBJ2-1
clone_size: once
v_call: TRBV5-4
cdr3_nt: TGTGCCGTCACCGGGACAGTCGGTAATGAGCAGTTCTTC
cdr3_aa: CAVTGTVGNEQFF

d_call: -
j_call: TRBJ2-3
clone_size: -
v_call: TRBV10-3
cdr3_nt: TGTGCCATCAGTGAGTCGAACGGAGGGCCCACAGATACGCAGTATTTT
cdr3_aa: CAISESNGGPTDTQYF

d_call: TRBD2
j_call: TRBJ2-1
clone_size: -
v_call: TRBV19
cdr3_nt: TGTGCCAGTAGTCTGCGACCCGGGACTAGCGGGGCCAGATACAATGAGCAGTTCTTC
cdr3_aa: CASSLRPGTSGARYNEQFF

d_call: -
j_call: TRBJ1-1
clone_size: -
v_call: TRBV18
cdr3_nt: TGTGCCAGCTCACCACCGAGCGTAATGAACACTGAAGCTTTCTTT
cdr3_aa: CASSPPSVMNTEAFF

d_call: TRBD1
j_call: TRBJ2-5
clone_size: -
v_call: TRBV27
cdr3_nt: TGTGCCAGCAGTACCTACAGGGGACAAGAGACCCAGTACTTC
cdr3_aa: CASSTYRGQETQYF

d_call: TRBD2
j_call: TRBJ2-1
clone_size: -
v_call: TRBV28
cdr3_nt: TGTGCCAGCAGTTTGGCGGGGGGAACCTACAATGAGCAGTTCTTC
cdr3_aa: CASSLAGGTYNEQFF

d_call: TRBD1
j_call: TRBJ2-5
clone_size: once
v_call: TRBV7-6
cdr3_nt: TGTGCCAGCAGGTCAACCCTCCGGACAGGGGGAGAGACCCAGTACTTC
cdr3_aa: CASRSTLRTGGETQYF

d_call: -
j_call: TRBJ1-5
clone_size: -
v_call: TRBV14
cdr3_nt: TGTGCCAGCAGCTGGGACTACAATCAGCCCCAGCATTTT
cdr3_aa: CASSWDYNQPQHF

d_call: TRBD1
j_call: TRBJ1-5
clone_size: -
v_call: TRBV24-1
cdr3_nt: TGTGCCACCAGTGAGGCCGGACAGGGCGTCAATCAGCCCCAGCATTTT
cdr3_aa: CATSEAGQGVNQPQHF

d_call: -
j_call: TRBJ2-3
clone_size: -
v_call: TRBV19
cdr3_nt: TGTGCCACACAGGAAGTTGGGGGCCGGACAGATACGCAGTATTTT
cdr3_aa: CATQEVGGRTDTQYF

d_call: -
j_call: TRBJ1-1
clone_size: -
v_call: TRBV2
cdr3_nt: TGTGCCAGCAGAAACTGGGGCGATGACACTGAAGCTTTCTTT
cdr3_aa: CASRNWGDDTEAFF

d_call: TRBD1
j_call: TRBJ2-3
clone_size: -
v_call: TRBV5-6
cdr3_nt: TGTGCCATCAAGGGGGACAGGGCTGCAGATACGCAGTATTTT
cdr3_aa: CAIKGDRAADTQYF

d_call: -
j_call: TRBJ1-2
clone_size: -
v_call: TRBV5-8
cdr3_nt: TGTGCCAGCAGCTCAAAACAGAGCCCCTACGGCTACACCTTC
cdr3_aa: CASSSKQSPYGYTF

d_call: TRBD1
j_call: TRBJ2-5
clone_size: -
v_call: TRBV27
cdr3_nt: TGTGCCAGCAGTTTAGAGGGGGCTTGGGAGACCCAGTACTTC
cdr3_aa: CASSLEGAWETQYF

d_call: -
j_call: TRBJ1-1
clone_size: -
v_call: TRBV6-5
cdr3_nt: TGTGCCAGCAGTCCCAGGGGACAGAACACTGAAGCTTTCTTT
cdr3_aa: CASSPRGQNTEAFF

d_call: -
j_call: TRBJ1-6
clone_size: once
v_call: TRBV27
cdr3_nt: TGTGCCAGCAGTTCTGGACATTATAATTCACCCCTCCACTTT
cdr3_aa: CASSSGHYNSPLHF

d_call: -
j_call: TRBJ1-1
clone_size: -
v_call: TRBV6-4
cdr3_nt: TGTGCCAGCAGTGACTCGGCAGGCAGCAGGGCTTTCTTT
cdr3_aa: CASSDSAGSRAFF

d_call: -
j_call: TRBJ1-4
clone_size: -
v_call: TRBV6-4
cdr3_nt: TGTGCCAGCAGTGACTCGAACAGTAACGGAAAACTGTTTTTT
cdr3_aa: CASSDSNSNGKLFF

d_call: TRBD1
j_call: TRBJ1-5
clone_size: -
v_call: TRBV19
cdr3_nt: TGTGCCAGTAGTTGGACAGGGGGCAATCAGCCCCAGCATTTT
cdr3_aa: CASSWTGGNQPQHF

d_call: TRBD1
j_call: TRBJ1-5
clone_size: -
v_call: TRBV10-3
cdr3_nt: TGTGCCATCAGGGCAGGGGGCTATAGCAATCAGCCCCAGCATTTT
cdr3_aa: CAIRAGGYSNQPQHF

d_call: TRBD1
j_call: TRBJ2-7
clone_size: -
v_call: TRBV6-5
cdr3_nt: TGTGCCAGCAGATTAGGGACAGGGAGCTCCTACGAGCAGTACTTC
cdr3_aa: CASRLGTGSSYEQYF

d_call: TRBD1
j_call: TRBJ1-6
clone_size: few
v_call: TRBV18
cdr3_nt: TGTGCCAGCTCACCTGACAGGGGGATTCCACCCCTCCACTTT
cdr3_aa: CASSPDRGIPPLHF

d_call: TRBD2
j_call: TRBJ2-1
clone_size: -
v_call: TRBV29-1
cdr3_nt: TGCAGCGTTGAAAGGACTAGCGGCATCTACAATGAGCAGTTCTTC
cdr3_aa: CSVERTSGIYNEQFF

d_call: TRBD1
j_call: TRBJ2-7
clone_size: -
v_call: TRBV2
cdr3_nt: TGTGCCAGCAGGGGACAGGGGACCTCTGGCGAGCAGTACTTC
cdr3_aa: CASRGQGTSGEQYF

d_call: -
j_call: TRBJ2-5
clone_size: -
v_call: TRBV2
cdr3_nt: TGTGCCAGCGCGAGGGAGACCCAGTACTTC
cdr3_aa: CASARETQYF